These T cell receptor beta chains were read from a single sample in a study of beta chain features in type 1 diabetes. Measured with immunoSEQ multiplex PCR; TCRdb has only the in-frame clones, and not every one. Of around 350,000 clones detected, over 9.5% appear once; the ten largest clones hold 0.017%. Sequencing was done on a sample of naive CD4+ T cells from blood. The receptors derive from a man aged 18-30 years in good health. CDR3s include the opening cysteine and the closing phenylalanine or tryptophan. A D gene is named only where the DNA matches it firmly. Size tells how often a clone was seen (once, few, many) or the class of an expanded clone, and some rows leave it out.

TRBV30	TRBJ2-4	few	.	TGTGCCTGGAGTGTACGTCGGCGGGTTCGAAACATTCAGTACTTC	CAWSVRRRVRNIQYF
TRBV7-2	TRBJ1-6	once	TRBD1	TGTGCCAGCAGCTTTACAGGGGCGAGGGCCTATAATTCACCCCTCCACTTT	CASSFTGARAYNSPLHF
TRBV4-1	TRBJ2-3	.	TRBD1	TGCGCCAGCAGCAGTCCCCGGGGACAGCGACTCCGCACAGATACGCAGTATTTT	CASSSPRGQRLRTDTQYF
TRBV7-9	TRBJ2-6	few	.	TGTGCCAGCAGGGTAGGGGCCTCTGGGGCCAACGTCCTGACTTTC	CASRVGASGANVLTF
TRBV10-3	TRBJ2-1	few	TRBD2	TGTGCCATCAGTGATGGACGGCTAGCGGTGGCAAGAGGTAATGAGCAGTTCTTC	CAISDGRLAVARGNEQFF
TRBV18	TRBJ2-6	few	TRBD2	TGTGCCAGCTCACCACCGGGAGGGGCGGCTGGGGCCAACGTCCTGACTTTC	CASSPPGGAAGANVLTF
TRBV5-4	TRBJ2-7	.	TRBD2	TGTGCCAGCAGCCCGGGGGGGGTAGCGGGTTCCTACGAGCAGTACTTC	CASSPGGVAGSYEQYF
TRBV7-9	TRBJ2-1	few	TRBD2	TGTGCCAGCAGCTTAGCGTCCAGGCGGGGGAGCTACAATGAGCAGTTCTTC	CASSLASRRGSYNEQFF
TRBV6-5	TRBJ1-2	few	.	TGTGCCAGCAGTTACGGCGTTGTTCCAGGGAACTATGGCTACACCTTC	CASSYGVVPGNYGYTF
TRBV30	TRBJ1-1	few	.	TGTGCCTGGAGTGGACAGAATATGAACACTGAAGCTTTCTTT	CAWSGQNMNTEAFF
TRBV28	TRBJ2-7	.	TRBD1	TGTGCCAGCTTGACCGGGACAGGGGCCGGGGAGCAGTACTTC	CASLTGTGAGEQYF
TRBV18	TRBJ1-1	few	TRBD1	TGTGCCAGCTCACGCGACGGACAGGGGTCTGAAGCTTTCTTT	CASSRDGQGSEAFF
TRBV10-3	TRBJ2-7	.	TRBD1	TGTGCCATCAGCGTGTTGGACAGGGGGTACGAGCAGTACTTC	CAISVLDRGYEQYF
TRBV30	TRBJ2-3	once	.	TGTGCCTGCGGCAGCGAGGCCGGCGCAGATACGCAGTATTTT	CACGSEAGADTQYF
TRBV29-1	TRBJ2-1	many	TRBD2	TGCAGCGTTGAGACTAGCGGGAACGATGAGCAGTTCTTC	CSVETSGNDEQFF
TRBV7-9	TRBJ2-2	.	.	TGTGCCAGCAGCTTCCAAGGGAGCGACACCGGGGAGCTGTTTTTT	CASSFQGSDTGELFF
TRBV2	TRBJ2-5	.	.	TGTGCCAGCAGTGACAGTAGGGGATCGGAGACCCAGTACTTC	CASSDSRGSETQYF
TRBV9	TRBJ2-2	.	TRBD2	TGTGCCAGCACGGGACTAGCGAACACCGGGGAGCTGTTTTTT	CASTGLANTGELFF
TRBV5-4	TRBJ1-1	few	TRBD1	TGTGCCAGCAGCCCGGGGACAGGGGCAACTGAAGCTTTCTTT	CASSPGTGATEAFF
TRBV18	TRBJ2-2	few	.	TGTGCCAGCTCACCACCGGCGGGGAACACCGGGGAGCTGTTTTTT	CASSPPAGNTGELFF
TRBV30	TRBJ2-6	.	.	TGTGCCTGGAGCGAATGGGGCAGCCCTCCTGGGGCCAACGTCCTGACTTTC	CAWSEWGSPPGANVLTF
TRBV2	TRBJ1-2	few	TRBD1	TGTGCCAGCAGGGACCTGACAGGGGAAGGCTATGGCTACACCTTC	CASRDLTGEGYGYTF
TRBV7-7	TRBJ2-7	few	.	TGTGCTAGCAGCTTAGCGAGTCAGGGTGAGCAGTACTTC	CASSLASQGEQYF
TRBV9	TRBJ1-1	few	TRBD1	TGTGCCAGCAGCTTAGGACAGGGGGGCACTGAAGCTTTCTTT	CASSLGQGGTEAFF
TRBV10-3	TRBJ2-2	.	.	TGTGCCATAAAACCGGGACTCGCGAACACCGGGGAGCTGTTTTTT	CAIKPGLANTGELFF
TRBV18	TRBJ2-7	.	.	TGTGCCAGCTCTCCACGATCGCAGGGTGGTGAGCAGTACTTC	CASSPRSQGGEQYF
TRBV14	TRBJ2-1	few	TRBD2	TGTGCCAGCAGCTCTAGCGGGAGGTGGCAGTTCTTC	CASSSSGRWQFF
TRBV7-3	TRBJ2-2	.	TRBD1	TGTGCCAGCAGCCGGACAGGGGGCAACACCGGGGAGCTGTTTTTT	CASSRTGGNTGELFF
TRBV11-2	TRBJ2-2	few	.	TGTGCCAGCAGCCGTCGCAGCGGGGAGCTGTTTTTT	CASSRRSGELFF
TRBV5-4	TRBJ2-7	few	.	TGTGCCAGCAGCTTCGAGGGTTCCTACGAGCAGTACTTC	CASSFEGSYEQYF
TRBV30	TRBJ1-2	many	.	TGTGCCTGGCGGAACTATGGCTACACCTTC	CAWRNYGYTF
TRBV19	TRBJ2-7	.	TRBD1	TGTGCCAGTAGTACCAGCACAGGGGGCCACTACGAGCAGTACTTC	CASSTSTGGHYEQYF
TRBV7-2	TRBJ1-1	.	.	TGTGCCAGCAGCCAAGTTACAGGGCCCACTGAAGCTTTCTTT	CASSQVTGPTEAFF
TRBV30	TRBJ2-1	.	.	TGTGCCTGGAGTGTCTTCAGGTCAACGTCGATCAATGAGCAGTTCTTC	CAWSVFRSTSINEQFF
TRBV28	TRBJ1-5	.	TRBD1	TGTGCCAGCAGTTTGACCGGGACAGGGGACAATCAGCCCCAGCATTTT	CASSLTGTGDNQPQHF
TRBV30	TRBJ1-2	few	.	TGTGCCTGGAGTGTACAAGTGAAGGAGAATGGCTACACCTTC	CAWSVQVKENGYTF
TRBV5-4	TRBJ1-1	few	.	TGTGCCAGCAGCTTTGGACTCGAGGACACTGAAGCTTTCTTT	CASSFGLEDTEAFF
TRBV5-1	TRBJ2-5	.	TRBD2	TGCGCCAGCAGCTTTTGGGCGGGGGGCAGCAACCAAGAGACCCAGTACTTC	CASSFWAGGSNQETQYF
TRBV10-3	TRBJ2-7	.	TRBD1	TGTGCCACGGACCGGGACAGGGGCTACGAGCAGTACTTC	CATDRDRGYEQYF
TRBV5-6	TRBJ2-7	.	TRBD2	TGTGCCAGCAGCTTGGACGGGACTAGCGGGAGTAGGTCGGGGGAGCAGTACTTC	CASSLDGTSGSRSGEQYF
TRBV29-1	TRBJ2-5	.	.	TGCAGCGTTGTTAAAGGGGTACGGGAGACCCAGTACTTC	CSVVKGVRETQYF
TRBV7-3	TRBJ1-5	.	.	TGTGCCAGCAGCATACCGGGGAACAATCAGCCCCAGCATTTT	CASSIPGNNQPQHF
TRBV19	TRBJ2-6	.	TRBD1	TGTGCCAGTAGCATAAACAGGGGTCTCTCTGGGGCCAACGTCCTGACTTTC	CASSINRGLSGANVLTF
TRBV2	TRBJ1-4	few	.	TGTGCCAGCAGACAGGTCGAAAAACTGTTTTTT	CASRQVEKLFF
TRBV28	TRBJ2-5	.	TRBD2	TGTGCCAGCAGCCTACTAGCGGGGGGGCTTAAGACCCAGTACTTC	CASSLLAGGLKTQYF
TRBV14	TRBJ1-2	.	.	TGTGCCAGCAGCAAGACAGTTCTCAACTATGGCTACACCTTC	CASSKTVLNYGYTF
TRBV7-3	TRBJ1-1	few	TRBD1	TGTGCCAGCAGCTACAAGGGGGCGGGAAACACTGAAGCTTTCTTT	CASSYKGAGNTEAFF
TRBV6-5	TRBJ1-1	.	.	TGTGCCAGCAGTAGGGGTAGGAATCTTGAAGCTTTCTTT	CASSRGRNLEAFF